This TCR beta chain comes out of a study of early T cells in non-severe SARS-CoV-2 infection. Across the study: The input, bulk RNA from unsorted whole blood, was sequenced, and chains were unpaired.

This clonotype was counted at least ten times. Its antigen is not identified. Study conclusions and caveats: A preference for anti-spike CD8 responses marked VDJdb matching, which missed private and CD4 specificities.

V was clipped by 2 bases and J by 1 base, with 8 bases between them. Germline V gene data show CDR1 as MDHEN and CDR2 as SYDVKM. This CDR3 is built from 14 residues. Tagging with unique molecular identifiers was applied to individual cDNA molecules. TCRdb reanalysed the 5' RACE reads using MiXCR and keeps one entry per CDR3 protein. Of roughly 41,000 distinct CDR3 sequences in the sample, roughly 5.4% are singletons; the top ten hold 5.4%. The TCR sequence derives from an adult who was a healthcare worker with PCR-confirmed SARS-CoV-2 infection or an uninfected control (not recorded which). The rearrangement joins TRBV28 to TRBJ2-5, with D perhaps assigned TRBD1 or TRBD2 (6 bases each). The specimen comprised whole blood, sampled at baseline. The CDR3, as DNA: TGTGCCAGCAGTTTAGGGGGGCCCCAAGAGACCCAGTACTTC. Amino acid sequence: CASSLGGPQETQYF. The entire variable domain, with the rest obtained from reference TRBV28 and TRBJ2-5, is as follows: DVKVTQSSRYLVKRTGEKVFLECVQDMDHENMFWYRQDPGLGLRLIYFSYDVKMKEKGDIPEGYSVSREKKERFSLILESASTNQTSMYLCASSLGGPQETQYFGPGTRLLVL.